This T cell receptor beta chain stems from a study of T cells in Graves' hyperthyroidism and ophthalmopathy. Amplification of TCR beta CDR3 regions used RNA as the template. The HTBI primer set served for first-round RT-PCR of the TCR CDR3. TCRdb fed the multiplex PCR reads into MiXCR, producing one record per CDR3 protein. The sample includes 300,000 to 450,000 distinct CDR3 sequences, about 25% of them seen just once. This clonotype was counted only a few times. Trimming cost V 8 bases and J 2 bases, with 13 bases left between them. The CDR3 loop spans 14 amino acids. The chain joins TRBV12-3 or TRBV12-4 to TRBJ1-3; D is unresolved. The sequenced sample was blood. This clonotype was obtained from a man aged 45-60 years with Graves' hyperthyroidism. The CDR3 bases are TGTGCCAGCGAAGATCATAGCGCTGGAAACACCATATATTTT. This codes for CASEDHSAGNTIYF.